The T cell receptor beta chain under discussion was sequenced for a study of blood T cell repertoires in COVID-19. Study-wide background: PBMCs, B-cell-depleted T cells, or T cells were the source of the cDNA or gDNA that made up the material.

Per the study methods: Using reference gene primer amplification, nucleated cell counts were estimated. The method was immunoSEQ multiplex PCR; TCRdb's version includes in-frame clones alone and lacks a portion of them. Clone size and V and J calls were adopted from that table, with D and trimming inferred from the DNA. The table has some 200,000 clones, approximately 89% seen once. This clone has only a few counts. The source of this sequence is a man aged 65-85 years with acute or convalescent COVID-19. Sequencing used peripheral blood.

The CDR3 sequence is CASGAGGPLFF. The CDR3 DNA is TGTGCCAGCGGTGCGGGGGGGCCACTGTTTTTT. The chain uses TRBV7-9 and TRBJ1-4; D may be TRBD1 (6 bases). CDR1 is SEHNR, CDR2 FQNEAQ, per germline (reference sequence). Trimming removed 8 bases at V and 13 bases at J, with 14 bases between. The CDR3 runs to 11 residues.